The 3 T cell receptor beta chains given below trace back to one sample, sequenced in a study of Ad26.COV2.S vaccination and SARS-CoV-2 variants. Clones were read by immunoSEQ multiplex PCR, and TCRdb kept only the in-frame ones, dropping some. The data contain around 170,000 clones, approximately 88% of them seen just once; the ten biggest clones take up more than 4.5%. The sequencing here drew on peripheral blood, taken after recovery from COVID-19. All receptors derive from a human donor who had recovered from COVID-19.

This clone appeared a single time. This chain connects TRBV7-8 to TRBJ2-1; TRBD2 matches at 10 bases. The length of the CDR3 is 16 residues. Germline V gene data show CDR1 as SGHVS and CDR2 as FQNEAQ. The trim removed 5 bases at V and 6 bases at J, leaving 10 bases unmatched. For the CDR3, the DNA is TGTGCCAGCAGCCCCCGACTAGCGGGTATGCTCAATGAGCAGTTCTTC. Its protein product is CASSPRLAGMLNEQFF.

This clone was seen only a few times. The chain uses TRBV28 and TRBJ1-2, with D unclear. Germline V gene data show CDR1 as MDHEN and CDR2 as SYDVKM. This CDR3 is built from 14 residues. The V gene lost 6 bases and the J gene lost 3 bases, with 14 bases spanning the gap. DNA for the CDR3: TGTGCCAGCAGACATCAAGTAGGGTACTATGGCTACACCTTC. It specifies CASRHQVGYYGYTF.

The genes are TRBV18 and TRBJ2-1, with 10 bases fitting TRBD2. From germline, CDR1 is KGHSH and CDR2 LQKENI. The CDR3 is 19 residues long. Trimming cost V 0 bases and J 0 bases; bases outside gene matches: 8. The CDR3 DNA follows: TGTGCCAGCTCACCACCGGGTAGCGGGGGGCCTGGCTCCTACAATGAGCAGTTCTTC. Protein product: CASSPPGSGGPGSYNEQFF.